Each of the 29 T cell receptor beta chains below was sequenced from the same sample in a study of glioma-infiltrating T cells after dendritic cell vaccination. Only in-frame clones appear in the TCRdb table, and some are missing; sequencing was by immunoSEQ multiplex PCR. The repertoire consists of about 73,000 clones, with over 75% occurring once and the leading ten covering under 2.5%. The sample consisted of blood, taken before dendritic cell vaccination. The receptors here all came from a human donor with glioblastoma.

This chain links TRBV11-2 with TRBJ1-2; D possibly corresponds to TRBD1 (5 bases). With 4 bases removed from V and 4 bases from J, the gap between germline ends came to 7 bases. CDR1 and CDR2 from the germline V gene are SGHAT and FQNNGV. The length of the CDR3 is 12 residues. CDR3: CASSYGAYGYTF. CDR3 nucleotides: TGTGCCAGCAGCTATGGGGCCTATGGCTACACCTTC.

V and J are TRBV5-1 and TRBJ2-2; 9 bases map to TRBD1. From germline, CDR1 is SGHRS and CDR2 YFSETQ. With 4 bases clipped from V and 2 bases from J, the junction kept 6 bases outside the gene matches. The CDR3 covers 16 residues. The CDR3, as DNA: TGCGCCAGCAGCGCTCGGACAGGGGTAAACACCGGGGAGCTGTTTTTT. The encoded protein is CASSARTGVNTGELFF.

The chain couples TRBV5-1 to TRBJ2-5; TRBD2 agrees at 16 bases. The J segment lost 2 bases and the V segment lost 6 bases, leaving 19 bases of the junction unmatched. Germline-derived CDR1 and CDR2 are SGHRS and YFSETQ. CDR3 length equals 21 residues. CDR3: CASKGLFDGTSGRARQETQYF. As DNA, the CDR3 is TGCGCCAGCAAGGGGCTGTTTGACGGGACTAGCGGGAGGGCCAGGCAAGAGACCCAGTACTTC.

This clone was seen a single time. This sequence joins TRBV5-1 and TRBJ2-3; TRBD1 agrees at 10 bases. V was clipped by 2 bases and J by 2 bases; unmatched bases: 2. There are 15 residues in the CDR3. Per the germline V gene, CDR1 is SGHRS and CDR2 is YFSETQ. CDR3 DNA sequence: TGCGCCAGCAGCTTTGGGACAGGGGACACAGATACGCAGTATTTT. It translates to CASSFGTGDTDTQYF.

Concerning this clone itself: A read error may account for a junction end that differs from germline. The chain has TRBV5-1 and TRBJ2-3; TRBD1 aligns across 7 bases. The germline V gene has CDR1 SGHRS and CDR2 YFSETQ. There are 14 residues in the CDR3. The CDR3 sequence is CASSSHQRTGTQYF. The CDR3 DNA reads TGCGCCAGCAGCTCTCACCAAAGGACAGGTACGCAGTATTTT. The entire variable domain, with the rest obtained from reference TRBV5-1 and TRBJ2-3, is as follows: KAGVTQTPRYLIKTRGQQVTLSCSPISGHRSVSWYQQTPGQGLQFLFEYFSETQRNKGNFPGRFSGRQFSNSRSEMNVSTLELGDSALYLCASSSHQRTGTQYFGPGTRLTVL.

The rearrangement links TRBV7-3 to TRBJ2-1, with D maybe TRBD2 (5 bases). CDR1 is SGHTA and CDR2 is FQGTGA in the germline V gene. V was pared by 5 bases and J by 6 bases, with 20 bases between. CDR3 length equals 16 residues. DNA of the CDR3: TGTGCCAGCAGCCTCCTCGGGTCCAGTCGGGGCAATGAGCAGTTCTTC. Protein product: CASSLLGSSRGNEQFF.

The CDR3 region is CASSLPGQGALETQYF. The CDR3, as DNA: TGTGCCAGCAGCCTACCGGGACAGGGGGCATTGGAGACCCAGTACTTC. The chain uses TRBV5-6 and TRBJ2-5; 12 bases match TRBD1. Germline CDR1 is SGHDT and CDR2 is YYEEEE. Trimming at V came to 4 bases and at J to 5 bases, leaving 9 bases not matched to a gene. There are 16 residues in the CDR3.

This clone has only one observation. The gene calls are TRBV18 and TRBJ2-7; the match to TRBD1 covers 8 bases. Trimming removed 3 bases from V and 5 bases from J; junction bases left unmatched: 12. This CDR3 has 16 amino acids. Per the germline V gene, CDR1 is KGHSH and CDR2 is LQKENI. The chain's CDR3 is CASSPFLQGALDEQYF. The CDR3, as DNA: TGTGCCAGCTCACCCTTTCTCCAGGGGGCGCTTGACGAGCAGTACTTC.

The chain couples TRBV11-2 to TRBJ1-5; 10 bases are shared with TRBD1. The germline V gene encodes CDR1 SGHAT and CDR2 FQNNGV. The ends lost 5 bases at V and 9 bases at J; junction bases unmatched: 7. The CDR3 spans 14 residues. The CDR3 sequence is CASSPDRGHLPQHF. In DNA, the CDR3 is TGTGCCAGCAGCCCCGACAGGGGGCATCTGCCCCAGCATTTT.

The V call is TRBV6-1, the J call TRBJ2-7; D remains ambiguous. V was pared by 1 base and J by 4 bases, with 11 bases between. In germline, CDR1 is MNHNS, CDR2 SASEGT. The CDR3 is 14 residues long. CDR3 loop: CASSEGAFEYEQYF. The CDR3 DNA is TGTGCCAGCAGTGAAGGCGCTTTTGAGTACGAGCAGTACTTC.

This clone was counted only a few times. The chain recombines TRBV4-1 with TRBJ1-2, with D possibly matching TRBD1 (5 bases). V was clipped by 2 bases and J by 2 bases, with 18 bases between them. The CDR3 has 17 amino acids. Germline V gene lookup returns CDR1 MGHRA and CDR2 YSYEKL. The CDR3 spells CASSQPPGGARNYGYTF. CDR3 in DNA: TGCGCCAGCAGCCAACCCCCGGGAGGGGCGCGGAACTATGGCTACACCTTC.

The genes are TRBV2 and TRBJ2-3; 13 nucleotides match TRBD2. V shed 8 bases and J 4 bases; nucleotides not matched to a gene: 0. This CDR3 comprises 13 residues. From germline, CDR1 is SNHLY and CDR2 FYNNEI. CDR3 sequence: CASGTSGADTQYF. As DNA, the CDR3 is TGTGCCAGCGGGACTAGCGGGGCAGATACGCAGTATTTT.

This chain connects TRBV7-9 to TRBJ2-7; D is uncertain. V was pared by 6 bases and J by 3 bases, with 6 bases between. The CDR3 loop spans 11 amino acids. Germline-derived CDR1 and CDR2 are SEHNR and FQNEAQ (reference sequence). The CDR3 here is CASSRDYEQYF. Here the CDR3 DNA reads TGTGCCAGCAGTCGAGACTACGAGCAGTACTTC. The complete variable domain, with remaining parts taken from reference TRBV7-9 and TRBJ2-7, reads DTGVSQNPRHKITKRGQNVTFRCDPISEHNRLYWYRQTLGQGPEFLTYFQNEAQLEKSRLLSDRFSAERPKGSFSTLEIQRTEQGDSAMYLCASSRDYEQYFGPGTRLTVT.

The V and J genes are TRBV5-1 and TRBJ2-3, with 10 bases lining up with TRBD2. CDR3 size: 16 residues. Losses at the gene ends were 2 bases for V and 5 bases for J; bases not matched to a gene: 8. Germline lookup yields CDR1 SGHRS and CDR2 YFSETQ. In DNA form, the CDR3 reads TGCGCCAGCAGCTTAGCTCTAGCGGGAGCCGAAGATACGCAGTATTTT. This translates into CASSLALAGAEDTQYF.

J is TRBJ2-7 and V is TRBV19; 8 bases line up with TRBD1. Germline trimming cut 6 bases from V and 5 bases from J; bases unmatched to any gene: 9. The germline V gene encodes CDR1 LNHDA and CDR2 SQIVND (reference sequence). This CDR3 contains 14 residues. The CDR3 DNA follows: TGTGCCAGTAGAACTCAAGGACAGGGAAACGAGCAGTACTTC. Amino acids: CASRTQGQGNEQYF.

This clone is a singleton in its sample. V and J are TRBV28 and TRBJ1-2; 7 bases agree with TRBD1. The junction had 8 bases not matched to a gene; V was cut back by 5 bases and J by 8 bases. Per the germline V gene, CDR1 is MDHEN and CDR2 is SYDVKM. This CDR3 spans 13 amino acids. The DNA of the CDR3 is TGTGCCAGCAGTCAGACAGGGTTAAACGGCTACACCTTC. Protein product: CASSQTGLNGYTF.

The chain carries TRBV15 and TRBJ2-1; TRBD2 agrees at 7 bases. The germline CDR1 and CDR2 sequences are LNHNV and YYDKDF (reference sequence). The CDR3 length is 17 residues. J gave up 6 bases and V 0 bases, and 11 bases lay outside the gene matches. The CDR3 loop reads CATSRDLMGGGLNEQFF. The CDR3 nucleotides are TGTGCCACCAGCAGAGATCTCATGGGGGGGGGACTCAATGAGCAGTTCTTC. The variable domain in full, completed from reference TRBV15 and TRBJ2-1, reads DAMVIQNPRYQVTQFGKPVTLSCSQTLNHNVMYWYQQKSSQAPKLLFHYYDKDFNNEADTPDNFQSRRPNTSFCFLDIRSPGLGDTAMYLCATSRDLMGGGLNEQFFGPGTRLTVL.

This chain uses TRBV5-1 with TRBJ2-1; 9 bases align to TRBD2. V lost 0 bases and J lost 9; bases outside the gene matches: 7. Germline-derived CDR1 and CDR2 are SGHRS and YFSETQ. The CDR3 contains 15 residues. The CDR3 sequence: CASSLVASGNAEQFF. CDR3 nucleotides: TGCGCCAGCAGCTTGGTGGCTAGCGGGAATGCTGAGCAGTTCTTC.

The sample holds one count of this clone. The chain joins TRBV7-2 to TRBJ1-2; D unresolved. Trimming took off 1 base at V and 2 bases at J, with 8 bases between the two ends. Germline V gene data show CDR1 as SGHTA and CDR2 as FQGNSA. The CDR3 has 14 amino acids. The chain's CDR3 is CASSLENRNYGYTF. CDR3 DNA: TGTGCCAGCAGCTTAGAGAACAGAAACTATGGCTACACCTTC.

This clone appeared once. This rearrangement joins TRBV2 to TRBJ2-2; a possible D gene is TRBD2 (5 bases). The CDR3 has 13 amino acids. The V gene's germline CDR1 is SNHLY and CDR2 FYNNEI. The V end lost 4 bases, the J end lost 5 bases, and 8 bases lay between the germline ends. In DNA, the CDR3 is TGTGCCAGCAGTGTCGGGGTTACCGGGGAGCTGTTTTTT. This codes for CASSVGVTGELFF. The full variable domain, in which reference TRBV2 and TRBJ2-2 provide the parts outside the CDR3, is EPEVTQTPSHQVTQMGQEVILRCVPISNHLYFYWYRQILGQKVEFLVSFYNNEISEKSEIFDDQFSVERPDGSNFTLKIRSTKLEDSAMYFCASSVGVTGELFFGEGSRLTVL.

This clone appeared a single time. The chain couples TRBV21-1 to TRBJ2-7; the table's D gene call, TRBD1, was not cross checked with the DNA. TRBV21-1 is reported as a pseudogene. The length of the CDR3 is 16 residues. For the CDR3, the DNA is TGTGCCAGCAGCAAAACCTTCCGGGACACCCCCTACGAGCAGTACGTC. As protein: CASSKTFRDTPYEQYV.

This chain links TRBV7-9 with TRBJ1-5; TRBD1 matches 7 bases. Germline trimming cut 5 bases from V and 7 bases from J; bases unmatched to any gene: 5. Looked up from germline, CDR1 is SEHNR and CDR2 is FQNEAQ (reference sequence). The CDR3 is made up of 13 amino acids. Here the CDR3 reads CASSKTGSQPQHF. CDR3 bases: TGTGCCAGCAGCAAGACAGGGAGCCAGCCCCAGCATTTT.

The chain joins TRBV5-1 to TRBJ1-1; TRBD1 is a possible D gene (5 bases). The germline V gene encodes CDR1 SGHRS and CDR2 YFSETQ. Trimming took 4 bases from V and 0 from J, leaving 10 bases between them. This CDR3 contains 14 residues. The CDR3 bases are TGCGCCAGCAGCCAGGGACTCATGAACACTGAAGCTTTCTTT. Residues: CASSQGLMNTEAFF.

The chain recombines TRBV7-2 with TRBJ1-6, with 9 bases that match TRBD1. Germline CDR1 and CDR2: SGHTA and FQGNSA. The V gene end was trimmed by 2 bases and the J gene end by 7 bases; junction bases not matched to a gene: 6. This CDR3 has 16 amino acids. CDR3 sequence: CASSLQQGARNSPLHF. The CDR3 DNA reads TGTGCCAGCAGCTTACAACAGGGGGCGCGGAATTCACCCCTCCACTTT.

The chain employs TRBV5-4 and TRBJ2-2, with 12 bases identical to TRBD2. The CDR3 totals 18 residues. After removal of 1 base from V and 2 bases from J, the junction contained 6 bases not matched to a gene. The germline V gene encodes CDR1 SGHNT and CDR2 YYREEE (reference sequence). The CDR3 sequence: CASSLNLAGGRNTGELFF. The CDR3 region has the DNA TGTGCCAGCAGCTTGAACCTAGCGGGAGGGCGAAACACCGGGGAGCTGTTTTTT. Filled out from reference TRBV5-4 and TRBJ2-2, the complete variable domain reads ETGVTQSPTHLIKTRGQQVTLRCSSQSGHNTVSWYQQALGQGPQFIFQYYREEENGRGNFPPRFSGLQFPNYSSELNVNALELDDSALYLCASSLNLAGGRNTGELFFGEGSRLTVL.

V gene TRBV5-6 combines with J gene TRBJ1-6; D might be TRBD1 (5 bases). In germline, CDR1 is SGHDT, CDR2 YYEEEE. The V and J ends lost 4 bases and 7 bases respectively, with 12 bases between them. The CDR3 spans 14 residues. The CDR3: CASSSTGANSPLHF. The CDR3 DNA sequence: TGTGCCAGCAGCAGCACAGGAGCAAATTCACCCCTCCACTTT.

The CDR3 region is CASSLPTANSPLHF. The CDR3 DNA is TGTGCCAGCAGCTTACCTACAGCAAATTCACCCCTCCACTTT. J is TRBJ1-6 and V is TRBV7-9; the D is unclear. Germline V gene sequence: CDR1 SEHNR, CDR2 FQNEAQ (reference sequence). Trimming stripped 2 bases from V and 7 bases from J, with 9 bases between. The CDR3 runs 14 residues.

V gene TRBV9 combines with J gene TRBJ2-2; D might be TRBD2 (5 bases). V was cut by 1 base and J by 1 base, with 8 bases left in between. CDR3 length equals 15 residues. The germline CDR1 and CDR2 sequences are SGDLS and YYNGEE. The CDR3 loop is CASSVRGGNTGELFF. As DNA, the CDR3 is TGTGCCAGCAGCGTAAGAGGAGGGAACACCGGGGAGCTGTTTTTT.

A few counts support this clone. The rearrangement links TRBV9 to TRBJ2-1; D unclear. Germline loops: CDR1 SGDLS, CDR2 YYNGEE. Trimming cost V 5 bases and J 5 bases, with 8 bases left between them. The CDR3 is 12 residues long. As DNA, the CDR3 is TGTGCCAGCAGAGACACAGACAATGAGCAGTTCTTC. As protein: CASRDTDNEQFF.